The entry below describes one TCR beta chain. Its specificity is not known. This entry comes from a study of cytomegalovirus exposure and HLA in healthy donors. Study-level findings and limits: Most TCR sequences were seen very rarely across donors, but some public TCRs occurred in many.

Sequencing was performed with immunoSEQ multiplex PCR; in TCRdb, only in-frame clones are kept and a portion is missing. The sample lists 110,000 to 150,000 clones; approximately 84% were seen once. Trimming shortened V by 3 bases and J by 2 bases, and 8 bases separated the two germline ends. CDR1 is MNHEY, CDR2 SMNVEV, per germline (reference sequence). The CDR3 contains 14 residues. The sequencing sample was made of PBMCs. The chain links TRBV27 to TRBJ1-3; the D gene is possibly TRBD1 (5 bases). The clonotype was recovered from a woman in her 30s in good health and CMV-seronegative. The CDR3 is CASSFAGTGNTIYF. Written as DNA, the CDR3 is TGTGCCAGCAGTTTCGCAGGGACTGGAAACACCATATATTTT.